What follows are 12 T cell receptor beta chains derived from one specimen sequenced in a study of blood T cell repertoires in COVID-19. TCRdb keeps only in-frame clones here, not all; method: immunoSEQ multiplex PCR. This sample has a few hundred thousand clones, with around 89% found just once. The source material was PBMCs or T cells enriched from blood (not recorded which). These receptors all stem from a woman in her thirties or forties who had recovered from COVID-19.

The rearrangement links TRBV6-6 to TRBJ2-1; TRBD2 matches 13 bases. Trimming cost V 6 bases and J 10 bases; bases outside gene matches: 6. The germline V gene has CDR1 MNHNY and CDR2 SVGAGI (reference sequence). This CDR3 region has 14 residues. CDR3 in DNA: TGTGCCAGCAGCCGGACTAGCGGGAGCCGAGAGCAGTTCTTC. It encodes CASSRTSGSREQFF.

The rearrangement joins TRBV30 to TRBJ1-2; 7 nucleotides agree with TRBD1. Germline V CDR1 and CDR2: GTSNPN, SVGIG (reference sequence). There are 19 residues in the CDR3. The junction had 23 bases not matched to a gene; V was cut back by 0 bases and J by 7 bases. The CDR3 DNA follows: TGTGCCTGGAGTGTAGGGGGAGGTCATTCGGCGAGGGGGCAAGGTGGCTACACCTTC. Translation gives CAWSVGGGHSARGQGGYTF.

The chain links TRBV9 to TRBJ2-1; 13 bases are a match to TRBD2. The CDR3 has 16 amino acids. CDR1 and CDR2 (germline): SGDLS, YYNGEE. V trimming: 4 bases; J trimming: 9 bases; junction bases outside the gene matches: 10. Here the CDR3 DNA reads TGTGCCAGCAGCCCGCGAACGGGACTAGCGGGGTCTGAGCAGTTCTTC. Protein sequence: CASSPRTGLAGSEQFF.

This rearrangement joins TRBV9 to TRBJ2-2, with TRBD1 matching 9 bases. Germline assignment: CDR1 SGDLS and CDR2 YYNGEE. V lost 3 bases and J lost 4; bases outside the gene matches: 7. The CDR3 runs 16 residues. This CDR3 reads CASSALGGQGTGELFF. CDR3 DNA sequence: TGTGCCAGCAGCGCATTAGGGGGACAGGGCACCGGGGAGCTGTTTTTT.

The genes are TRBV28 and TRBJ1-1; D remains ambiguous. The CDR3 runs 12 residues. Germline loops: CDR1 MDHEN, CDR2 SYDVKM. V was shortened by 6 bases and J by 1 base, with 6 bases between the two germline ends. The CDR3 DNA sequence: TGTGCCAGCAGGGTAGCGAACACTGAAGCTTTCTTT. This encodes CASRVANTEAFF.

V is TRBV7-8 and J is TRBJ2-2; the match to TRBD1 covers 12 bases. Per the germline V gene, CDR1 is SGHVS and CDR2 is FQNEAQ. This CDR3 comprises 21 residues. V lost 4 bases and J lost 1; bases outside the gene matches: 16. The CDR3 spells CASSSGQGAFPQFLNTGELFF. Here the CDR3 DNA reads TGTGCCAGCAGCTCGGGACAGGGGGCTTTTCCCCAATTCTTGAACACCGGGGAGCTGTTTTTT.

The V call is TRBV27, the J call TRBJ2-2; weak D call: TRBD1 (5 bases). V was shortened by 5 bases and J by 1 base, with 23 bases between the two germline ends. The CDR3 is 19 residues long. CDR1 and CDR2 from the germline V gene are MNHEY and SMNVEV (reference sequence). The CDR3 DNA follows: TGTGCCAGCAGTATGAAAAGGCAGGGAATTAAAAGGAACACCGGGGAGCTGTTTTTT. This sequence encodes CASSMKRQGIKRNTGELFF.

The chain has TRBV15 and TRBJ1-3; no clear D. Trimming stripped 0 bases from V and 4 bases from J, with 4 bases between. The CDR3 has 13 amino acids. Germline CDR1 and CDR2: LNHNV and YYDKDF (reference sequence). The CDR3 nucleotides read TGTGCCACCAGCAGAGATCTAGGAAACACCATATATTTT. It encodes CATSRDLGNTIYF.

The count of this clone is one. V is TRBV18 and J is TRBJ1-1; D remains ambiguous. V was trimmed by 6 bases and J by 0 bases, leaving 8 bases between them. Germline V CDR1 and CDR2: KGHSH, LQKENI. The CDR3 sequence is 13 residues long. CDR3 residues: CASSPILNTEAFF. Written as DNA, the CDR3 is TGTGCCAGCTCGCCTATATTGAACACTGAAGCTTTCTTT.

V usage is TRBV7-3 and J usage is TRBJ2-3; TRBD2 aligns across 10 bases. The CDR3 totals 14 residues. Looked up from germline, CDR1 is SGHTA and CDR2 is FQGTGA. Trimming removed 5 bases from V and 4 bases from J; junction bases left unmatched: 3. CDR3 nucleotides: TGTGCCAGCAGCACCGGACTAGCGGCAGATACGCAGTATTTT. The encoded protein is CASSTGLAADTQYF.

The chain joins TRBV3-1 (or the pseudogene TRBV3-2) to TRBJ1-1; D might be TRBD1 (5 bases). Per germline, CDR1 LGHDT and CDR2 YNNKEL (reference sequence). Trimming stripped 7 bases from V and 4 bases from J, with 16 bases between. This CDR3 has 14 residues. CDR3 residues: CASNPKVGGTEAFF. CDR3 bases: TGTGCCAGCAACCCTAAAGTGGGGGGCACTGAAGCTTTCTTT.

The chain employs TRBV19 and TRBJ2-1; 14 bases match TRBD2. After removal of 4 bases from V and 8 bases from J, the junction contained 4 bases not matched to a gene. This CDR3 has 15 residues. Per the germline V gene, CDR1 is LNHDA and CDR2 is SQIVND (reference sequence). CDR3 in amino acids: CASSTTSGGAYEQFF. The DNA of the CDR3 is TGTGCCAGTAGTACGACTAGCGGGGGGGCCTATGAGCAGTTCTTC. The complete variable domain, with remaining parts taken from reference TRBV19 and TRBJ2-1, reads DGGITQSPKYLFRKEGQNVTLSCEQNLNHDAMYWYRQDPGQGLRLIYYSQIVNDFQKGDIAEGYSVSREKKESFPLTVTSAQKNPTAFYLCASSTTSGGAYEQFFGPGTRLTVL.